The 19 T cell receptor beta chains listed next were all sequenced from one sample in a study of regulatory T cells in long-lasting Graves disease. As to time point: persistent/refractory GD, antithyroid drugs over 5 years with positive TRAb. Preparation of the TCR library used RNA extracted from PBMCs. For TCR beta, libraries came from iRepertoire HTBI primers and Arm-PCR of CDR3 regions. TCRdb analysed the multiplex PCR reads with MiXCR anew, one entry per CDR3 protein. The sample has about 460,000 distinct CDR3 sequences; 22% are singletons. The material was peripheral blood mononuclear cells (PBMCs), obtained when the disease was refractory, from a patient treated with antithyroid drugs. These receptors came from a female donor with Graves disease.

Ten or more counts support this clonotype. This sequence joins TRBV7-2 and TRBJ1-4; possible D gene TRBD1, 6 bases. From germline, CDR1 is SGHTA and CDR2 FQGNSA. V lost 1 base and J 3 bases, leaving 9 bases between the germline ends. The CDR3 is 15 residues long. CDR3 sequence reads: CASSLVAGANEKLFF. CDR3 coding DNA: TGTGCCAGCAGCTTAGTAGCAGGGGCTAATGAAAAACTGTTTTTT.

The sample holds many counts of this clonotype. The rearrangement joins TRBV7-2 to TRBJ2-5; D is unclear. Trimming left V 5 bases short and J 9 bases short, with 16 bases between. Per germline, CDR1 SGHTA and CDR2 FQGNSA. This CDR3 comprises 13 residues. The CDR3 sequence is CASSQTLREAQYF. The CDR3 DNA sequence: TGTGCCAGCAGCCAAACCCTCCGCGAGGCCCAGTACTTC.

This clonotype was counted at least ten times. The chain combines TRBV7-2 with TRBJ1-6; unclear D gene. The germline V and J ends were trimmed by 1 base and 9 bases, with 4 bases remaining between them. The CDR3 is made up of 12 amino acids. The V gene's germline CDR1 is SGHTA and CDR2 FQGNSA. CDR3 sequence: CASSLGSSPLHF. Written as DNA, the CDR3 is TGTGCCAGCAGCTTAGGGAGTTCACCCCTCCACTTT.

This clonotype was seen a few times. The chain joins TRBV14 to TRBJ2-7; D ambiguous. This CDR3 spans 13 amino acids. The germline V and J ends were trimmed by 4 bases and 5 bases, with 12 bases remaining between them. Germline values: CDR1 SGHDN, CDR2 FVKESK. The CDR3, as DNA: TGTGCCAGCAGCCTACGAGCAGGACACGAGCAGTACTTC. Protein product: CASSLRAGHEQYF.

V and J are TRBV30 and TRBJ1-1; the D is unclear. V gave up 3 bases and J gave up 8 bases, with 10 bases separating them. Germline V lookup: CDR1 GTSNPN, CDR2 SVGIG (reference sequence). The CDR3 sequence is 11 residues long. CDR3 residues: CAWRNRLEAFF. The CDR3 nucleotides read TGTGCCTGGAGGAACCGTTTGGAAGCTTTCTTT.

The chain is built from TRBV6-2 or TRBV6-3 and TRBJ2-2; D call uncertain. The CDR3 spans 15 residues. Germline CDR1 MNHEY, CDR2 SVGEGT. V lost 2 bases and J lost 5, with 12 bases in between. The CDR3 DNA reads as TGTGCCAGCAGTTACGCTGTTTGGCCGACCGGGGAGCTGTTTTTT. Translating gives CASSYAVWPTGELFF.

The chain has TRBV12-3 or TRBV12-4 and TRBJ1-2; TRBD1 agrees at 8 bases. Trimming removed 4 bases from V and 0 bases from J; junction bases left unmatched: 7. This CDR3 contains 16 residues. The CDR3 sequence: CASSSPGGEANYGYTF. CDR3 bases: TGTGCCAGCAGTTCCCCAGGGGGCGAAGCTAACTATGGCTACACCTTC.

This clonotype was recorded many times. This chain connects TRBV7-3 to TRBJ2-7; possibly TRBD2 for D (5 bases). Trimming stripped 2 bases from V and 7 bases from J, with 12 bases between. The CDR3 contains 13 residues. Germline CDR1 and CDR2: SGHTA and FQGTGA. CDR3 nucleotide sequence: TGTGCCAGCAGCTTATCAGCCTCGGGAGAGCAGTACTTC. The encoded protein is CASSLSASGEQYF.

This clonotype appeared many times. The V call is TRBV12-3 or TRBV12-4, the J call TRBJ1-2; D remains unclear. V was shortened by 7 bases and J by 4 bases, with 13 bases between the two germline ends. There are 13 residues in the CDR3. The DNA for the CDR3 is TGTGCCAGCAACCAACACATCTCCTATGGCTACACCTTC. It codes for CASNQHISYGYTF.

In this sample, this clonotype turned up a few times. The rearrangement links TRBV9 to TRBJ1-5, with a possible D match to TRBD1 (5 bases). The CDR3 covers 15 residues. With 0 bases removed from V and 3 bases from J, the gap between germline ends came to 10 bases. Germline V gene data show CDR1 as SGDLS and CDR2 as YYNGEE. In DNA form, the CDR3 reads TGTGCCAGCAGCGTAGTGGCAGGGATCAATCAGCCCCAGCATTTT. Translation gives CASSVVAGINQPQHF.

The rearrangement uses TRBV24-1 and TRBJ1-5, with 8 nucleotides matching TRBD1. This CDR3 region has 14 residues. The germline V gene has CDR1 KGHDR and CDR2 SFDVKD. V trimming: 3 bases; J trimming: 6 bases; junction bases outside the gene matches: 3. CDR3 coding DNA: TGTGCCACCAGTGATGCACAGGGGGTTCAGCCCCAGCATTTT. It specifies CATSDAQGVQPQHF.

This chain connects TRBV6-2 or TRBV6-3 to TRBJ2-7; TRBD1 matches 7 bases. V was pared by 5 bases and J by 2 bases, with 9 bases of the junction left unmatched. This CDR3 region has 15 residues. The germline CDR1 and CDR2 sequences are MNHEY and SVGEGT. The CDR3 protein is CASSRPHRGTYEQYF. The CDR3 DNA follows: TGTGCCAGCAGTCGGCCTCACAGGGGAACCTACGAGCAGTACTTC.

The sample holds many counts of this clonotype. This chain uses TRBV20-1 with TRBJ1-1, with 7 nucleotides matching TRBD1. CDR1 is DFQATT, CDR2 SNEGSKA, per germline (reference sequence). The CDR3 consists of 15 residues. The V segment lost 6 bases and the J segment 1 base; nucleotides outside the gene matches: 11. DNA for the CDR3: TGCAGTGCCCAAACTCAGACAGGGACGAACACTGAAGCTTTCTTT. As protein: CSAQTQTGTNTEAFF.

The table lists this clonotype with a few counts. This may be a read error: a much more frequent sequence differs by one nucleotide. The rearrangement uses TRBV28 and TRBJ2-5; unclear D gene. This CDR3 has 12 amino acids. The germline CDR1 and CDR2 sequences are MDHEN and SYDVKM. The CDR3 region has the DNA TGTGCCAGCAGGGTGGGCCGAGAGACCCAGCACTTC. It encodes CASRVGRETQHF.

Regarding this clonotype: In this CDR3 the conserved last residue, phenylalanine or tryptophan, is missing, so a read error is likely. The chain employs TRBV20-1 and TRBJ1-2, with D maybe TRBD1 (5 bases). This CDR3 contains 13 residues. The germline V and J ends were trimmed by 6 bases and 2 bases, with 13 bases remaining between them. Germline loops: CDR1 DFQATT, CDR2 SNEGSKA (reference sequence). The CDR3 here is CSASSGGNYGYTL. CDR3 DNA sequence: TGCAGTGCAAGCTCCGGGGGGAACTATGGCTACACCCTC.

Note on this clonotype: A much larger clonotype is one base distant, so this may be a read error. The J gene is TRBJ1-1, the V gene TRBV19; D is ambiguous. CDR1 and CDR2 (germline): LNHDA, SQIVND (reference sequence). This CDR3 spans 13 amino acids. Trimming took 3 bases from V and 4 from J, leaving 9 bases between them. In DNA form, the CDR3 reads TGTGCCAGTAGTATTAACCCGAGCACTGAAGCTTTCTTT. It codes for CASSINPSTEAFF.

This clonotype appeared a few times. The chain couples TRBV5-1 to TRBJ1-1; perhaps TRBD1 as D (5 bases). Germline-derived CDR1 and CDR2 are SGHRS and YFSETQ. V lost 0 bases and J 7 bases, leaving 7 bases between the germline ends. The CDR3 covers 12 residues. CDR3 loop: CASSLAGNEAFF. The CDR3, as DNA: TGCGCCAGCAGCTTGGCAGGGAATGAAGCTTTCTTT.

CDR3 in DNA: TGTGCCAGCTGGGGATGGGCGGGCACAGATACGCAGTATTTT. It codes for CASWGWAGTDTQYF. V and J are TRBV7-2 and TRBJ2-3, with D unclear. V shed 8 bases and J shed 1 base, with 13 bases lying between them. This CDR3 comprises 14 residues. Germline V gives CDR1 SGHTA, CDR2 FQGNSA.

The chain recombines TRBV20-1 with TRBJ2-7, with D possibly matching TRBD1 (5 bases). Trimming took off 3 bases at V and 4 bases at J, with 16 bases between the two ends. CDR1 DFQATT and CDR2 SNEGSKA come from the germline V gene (reference sequence). The CDR3 is 14 amino acids. As DNA, the CDR3 is TGCAGTGCTAGGGGCGTAGACAGCTCATACGAGCAGTACTTC. Its translation: CSARGVDSSYEQYF.